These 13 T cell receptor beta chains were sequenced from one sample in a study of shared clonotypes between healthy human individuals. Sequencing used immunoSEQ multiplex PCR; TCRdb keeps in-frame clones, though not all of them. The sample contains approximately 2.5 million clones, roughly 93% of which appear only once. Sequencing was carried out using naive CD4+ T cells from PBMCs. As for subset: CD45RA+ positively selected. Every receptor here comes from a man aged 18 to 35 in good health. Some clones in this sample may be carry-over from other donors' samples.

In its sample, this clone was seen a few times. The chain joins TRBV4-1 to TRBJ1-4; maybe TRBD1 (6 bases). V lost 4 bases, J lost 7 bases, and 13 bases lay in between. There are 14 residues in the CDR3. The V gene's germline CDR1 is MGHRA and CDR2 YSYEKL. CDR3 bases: TGCGCCAGCAGCCCGCCCCACAGGGTTGAAAAACTGTTTTTT. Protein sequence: CASSPPHRVEKLFF.

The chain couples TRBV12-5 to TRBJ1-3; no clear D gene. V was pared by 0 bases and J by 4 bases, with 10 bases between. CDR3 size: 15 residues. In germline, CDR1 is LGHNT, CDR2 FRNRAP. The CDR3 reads CASGLVPPEGNTIYF. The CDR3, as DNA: TGTGCTAGTGGTTTGGTACCCCCGGAGGGAAACACCATATATTTT.

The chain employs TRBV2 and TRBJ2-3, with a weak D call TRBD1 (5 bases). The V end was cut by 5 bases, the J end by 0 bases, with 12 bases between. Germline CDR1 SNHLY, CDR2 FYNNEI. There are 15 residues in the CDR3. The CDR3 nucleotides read TGTGCCAGCAGTTTAACAGGAGCTAGCACAGATACGCAGTATTTT. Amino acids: CASSLTGASTDTQYF.

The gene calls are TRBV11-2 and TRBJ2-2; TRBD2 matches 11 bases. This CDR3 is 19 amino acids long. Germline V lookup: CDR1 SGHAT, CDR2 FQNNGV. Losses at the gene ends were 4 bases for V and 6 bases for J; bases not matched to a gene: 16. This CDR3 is CASSSPEGLAGGWAGELFF. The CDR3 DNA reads TGTGCCAGCAGCTCCCCGGAGGGGCTAGCGGGAGGATGGGCCGGGGAGCTGTTTTTT.

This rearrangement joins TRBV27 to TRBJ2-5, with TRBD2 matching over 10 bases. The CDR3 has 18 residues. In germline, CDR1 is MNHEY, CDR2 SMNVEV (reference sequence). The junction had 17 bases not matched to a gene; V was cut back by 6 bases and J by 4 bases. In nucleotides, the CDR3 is TGTGCCAGCAGGGGGGTGGTTGTAGGACTAGCGGTCGGAGAGACCCAGTACTTC. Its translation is CASRGVVVGLAVGETQYF.

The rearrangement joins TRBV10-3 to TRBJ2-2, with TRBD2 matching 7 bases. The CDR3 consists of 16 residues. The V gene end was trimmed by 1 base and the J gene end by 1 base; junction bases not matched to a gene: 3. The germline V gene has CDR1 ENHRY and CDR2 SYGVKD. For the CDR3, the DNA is TGTGCCATCAGTGAGTATGGCGGGAGGAACACCGGGGAGCTGTTTTTT. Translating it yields CAISEYGGRNTGELFF.

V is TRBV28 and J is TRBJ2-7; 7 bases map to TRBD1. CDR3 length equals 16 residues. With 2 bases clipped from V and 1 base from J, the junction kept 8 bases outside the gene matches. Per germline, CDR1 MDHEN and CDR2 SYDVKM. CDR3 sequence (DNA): TGTGCCAGCAGTTTACCCGGGACAGAGCCATCCTACGAGCAGTACTTC. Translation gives CASSLPGTEPSYEQYF.

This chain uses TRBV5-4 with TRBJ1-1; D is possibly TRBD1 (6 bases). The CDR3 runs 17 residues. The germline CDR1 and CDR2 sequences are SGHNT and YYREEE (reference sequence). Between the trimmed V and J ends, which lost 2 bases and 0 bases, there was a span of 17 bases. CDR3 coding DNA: TGTGCCAGCAGCTTCCCATTTGGGGGCGACATGAACACTGAAGCTTTCTTT. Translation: CASSFPFGGDMNTEAFF.

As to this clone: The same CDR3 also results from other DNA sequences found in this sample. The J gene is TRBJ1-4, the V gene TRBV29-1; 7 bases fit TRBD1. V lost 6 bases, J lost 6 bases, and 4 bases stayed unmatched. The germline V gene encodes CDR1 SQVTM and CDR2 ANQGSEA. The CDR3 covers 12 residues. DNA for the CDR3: TGCAGCGTCCGTCAGGGGGATGAAAAACTGTTTTTT. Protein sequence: CSVRQGDEKLFF.

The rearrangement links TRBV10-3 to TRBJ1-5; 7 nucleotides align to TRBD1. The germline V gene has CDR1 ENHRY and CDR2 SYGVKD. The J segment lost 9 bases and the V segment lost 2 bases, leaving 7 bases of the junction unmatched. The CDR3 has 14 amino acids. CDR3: CAISETGDLAPQHF. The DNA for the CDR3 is TGTGCCATCAGTGAGACAGGGGACCTTGCGCCCCAGCATTTT.

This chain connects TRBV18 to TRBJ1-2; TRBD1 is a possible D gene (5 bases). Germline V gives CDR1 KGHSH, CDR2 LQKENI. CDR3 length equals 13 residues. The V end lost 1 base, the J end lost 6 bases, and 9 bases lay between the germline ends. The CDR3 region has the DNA TGTGCCAGCTCACCACGAGGGGTGGATGGCTACACCTTC. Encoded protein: CASSPRGVDGYTF.

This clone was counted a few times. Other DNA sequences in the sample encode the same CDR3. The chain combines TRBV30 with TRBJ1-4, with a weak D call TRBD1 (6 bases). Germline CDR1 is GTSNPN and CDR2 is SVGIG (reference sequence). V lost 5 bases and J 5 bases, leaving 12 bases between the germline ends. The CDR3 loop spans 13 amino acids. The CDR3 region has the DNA TGTGCCTGGTCTGGACAGCCCAATGAAAAACTGTTTTTT. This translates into CAWSGQPNEKLFF.

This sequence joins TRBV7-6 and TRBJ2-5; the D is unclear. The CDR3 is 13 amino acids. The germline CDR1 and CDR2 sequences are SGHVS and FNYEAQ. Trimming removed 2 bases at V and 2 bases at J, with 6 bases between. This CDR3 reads CASSLNQQETQYF. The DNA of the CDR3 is TGTGCCAGCAGCTTAAACCAGCAAGAGACCCAGTACTTC.